The 8 T cell receptor beta chains below come from one sample, sequenced in a study of shared T cell receptors in the human thymus (dated by TCRdb to the early 2020s). The library was obtained by the immunoSEQ multiplex PCR assay. TCRdb mirrors the immuneACCESS table, restricted to in-frame sequences. Some clones are absent from its copies; in checked studies, under half trace to an unresolved V gene, and the reason for the others is unknown. Within this sample are over 450,000 clones, with approximately 80% of them counted one time only. About 0.012% of the sample belongs to the ten largest clones. The sample also formed part of further work on human thymus T cells.

Sequencing was carried out using thymocytes. These receptors were collected from a boy under three years old with a congenital heart defect. Donor details come from another sample of the same person, matched by shared clones.

The chain carries TRBV6-5 and TRBJ2-7; TRBD2 is a possible D gene (7 bases). Looked up from germline, CDR1 is MNHEY and CDR2 is SVGAGI. V was shortened by 5 bases and J by 2 bases, with 16 bases between the two germline ends. The CDR3 totals 15 residues. CDR3 loop: CASSQRRGGPYEQYF. CDR3 DNA: TGTGCCAGCAGTCAGAGACGCGGGGGCCCCTACGAGCAGTACTTC.

The chain employs TRBV28 and TRBJ2-7, with 9 bases fitting TRBD2. The V gene end was trimmed by 3 bases and the J gene end by 0 bases; junction bases not matched to a gene: 6. The CDR3 consists of 16 residues. Germline loops: CDR1 MDHEN, CDR2 SYDVKM. The CDR3 bases are TGTGCCAGCAGTTTGATTAGCGGGGGCAGCTCCTACGAGCAGTACTTC. Amino acids: CASSLISGGSSYEQYF.

V usage is TRBV14 and J usage is TRBJ2-7; tentatively, D is TRBD1 (6 bases). In germline, CDR1 is SGHDN, CDR2 FVKESK. V was trimmed by 1 base and J by 0 bases, leaving 16 bases between them. This CDR3 region has 17 residues. CDR3 sequence: CASSQAAIRDNSYEQYF. The DNA for the CDR3 is TGTGCCAGCAGCCAAGCTGCGATCCGGGACAACTCCTACGAGCAGTACTTC.

The gene calls are TRBV30 and TRBJ2-7; D is possibly TRBD1 (7 bases). V lost 0 bases to trimming and J lost 3 bases, with 24 bases between them. This CDR3 region has 18 residues. Germline V gene sequence: CDR1 GTSNPN, CDR2 SVGIG (reference sequence). As DNA, the CDR3 is TGTGCCTGGAGTGTTGGCAGGGGGGACTTACTTACCCTCTACGAGCAGTACTTC. Translation: CAWSVGRGDLLTLYEQYF.

The chain carries TRBV6-1 and TRBJ2-1; possibly TRBD2 for D (5 bases). This CDR3 has 16 residues. V lost 2 bases and J 0 bases, leaving 11 bases between the germline ends. The V gene's germline CDR1 is MNHNS and CDR2 SASEGT. CDR3 nucleotide sequence: TGTGCCAGCAGTGAACCCCGGACTCGCTCCTACAATGAGCAGTTCTTC. Its translation: CASSEPRTRSYNEQFF.

The table lists this clone with a count of one. The chain combines TRBV14 with TRBJ2-5; 8 nucleotides line up with TRBD2. V was clipped by 2 bases and J by 2 bases; unmatched bases: 7. This CDR3 is 16 amino acids long. The V gene's germline CDR1 is SGHDN and CDR2 FVKESK. The DNA of the CDR3 is TGTGCCAGCAGCCAACCTCATCTAGCGGGTCAAGAGACCCAGTACTTC. Translating gives CASSQPHLAGQETQYF.

V gene TRBV15 combines with J gene TRBJ2-3, with a weak D call TRBD2 (5 bases). This CDR3 is built from 16 residues. Per the germline V gene, CDR1 is LNHNV and CDR2 is YYDKDF (reference sequence). The ends were cut back, 4 bases at V and 6 bases at J, with 20 bases in the middle. This CDR3 is CATSTRPGEFCDTQYF. The CDR3 DNA follows: TGTGCCACCAGCACCCGGCCCGGGGAGTTTTGTGATACGCAGTATTTT.

This clone appeared once. The chain has TRBV7-2 and TRBJ2-1; 13 nucleotides line up with TRBD2. The CDR3 sequence is 15 residues long. Trimming took 5 bases from V and 12 from J; bases not matched to a gene: 10. Germline CDR1 SGHTA, CDR2 FQGNSA. The CDR3 DNA is TGTGCCAGCAGCATCGGGACTAGCGGGATATTTGGGCAGTTCTTC. It translates to CASSIGTSGIFGQFF.